The rows below give T cell receptor beta chains drawn from one sample of a study of T-cell memory formation after mild COVID-19. Each CDR3 protein is one row after TCRdb ran MiXCR on the 5' RACE reads. The repertoire holds 400,000 to 500,000 distinct CDR3 sequences, with around 20% as singletons. The sample taken for sequencing was PBMCs or a T cell subset sorted from them (not recorded which). The source is an adult woman who had mild COVID-19 (a few samples of this study predate the infection). Cell type and time point are not known. Each CDR3 is given with its conserved first and last residue. Fields, in order: V gene, J gene, CDR3 protein.

V gene: TRBV7-8; J gene: TRBJ2-7; CDR3 protein: CASRLSGTSTYEQYF
V gene: TRBV3-1; J gene: TRBJ1-1; CDR3 protein: CASRHEGRTEAFF
V gene: TRBV25-1; J gene: TRBJ2-1; CDR3 protein: CASSGGLAGVGNEQFF
V gene: TRBV25-1; J gene: TRBJ2-4; CDR3 protein: CASSVIRTGGGNIQYF
V gene: TRBV29-1; J gene: TRBJ2-7; CDR3 protein: CSVVVLSYEQYF
V gene: TRBV11-1; J gene: TRBJ2-4; CDR3 protein: CASSLADRGIKNIQYF
V gene: TRBV19; J gene: TRBJ2-7; CDR3 protein: CASSTPGQGGREQYF
V gene: TRBV5-1; J gene: TRBJ2-7; CDR3 protein: CASSPLSSYEQYF
V gene: TRBV20-1; J gene: TRBJ2-5; CDR3 protein: CSASRGPLSKETQYF
V gene: TRBV20-1; J gene: TRBJ2-3; CDR3 protein: CSASLRSGGTDTQYF
V gene: TRBV27; J gene: TRBJ1-3; CDR3 protein: CASSTVSGNTIYF
V gene: TRBV24-1; J gene: TRBJ1-2; CDR3 protein: CATSDRHSYGYTF
V gene: TRBV7-2; J gene: TRBJ1-3; CDR3 protein: CASSLARGTLNTIYF
V gene: TRBV6-5; J gene: TRBJ2-1; CDR3 protein: CASSYGGTGYHNEQFF
V gene: TRBV14; J gene: TRBJ2-1; CDR3 protein: CASSHFGRGEQFF
V gene: TRBV6-2/TRBV6-3; J gene: TRBJ1-5; CDR3 protein: CASSYGGQPQHF
V gene: TRBV3-1; J gene: TRBJ1-1; CDR3 protein: CASSHGTGELEAFF
V gene: TRBV15; J gene: TRBJ2-5; CDR3 protein: CATSDVTRTEETQYF
V gene: TRBV4-3; J gene: TRBJ2-1; CDR3 protein: CASSQEAGTSLNEQFF
V gene: TRBV7-8; J gene: TRBJ1-2; CDR3 protein: CASSGDRGLYGYTF
V gene: TRBV24-1; J gene: TRBJ1-2; CDR3 protein: CATSDFPGGDDGYTF
V gene: TRBV6-5; J gene: TRBJ1-4; CDR3 protein: CASPRATNEKLFF
V gene: TRBV30; J gene: TRBJ1-1; CDR3 protein: CARSPDGGLNTEAFF
V gene: TRBV7-2; J gene: TRBJ2-5; CDR3 protein: CASSLDRQQQETQYF
V gene: TRBV7-9; J gene: TRBJ2-2; CDR3 protein: CASSPQIRDRGTGELFF
V gene: TRBV12-3/TRBV12-4; J gene: TRBJ2-3; CDR3 protein: CASSIGIGTDTQYF
V gene: TRBV11-2; J gene: TRBJ2-3; CDR3 protein: CASSFPRGGEETDTQYF
V gene: TRBV2; J gene: TRBJ1-4; CDR3 protein: CASWSEGVGEKLFF
V gene: TRBV29-1; J gene: TRBJ2-1; CDR3 protein: CSVEWTTNSYNEQFF
V gene: TRBV20-1; J gene: TRBJ2-1; CDR3 protein: CSARDIAGEAFF
V gene: TRBV29-1; J gene: TRBJ1-1; CDR3 protein: CSVDGQGGTEAFF
V gene: TRBV7-9; J gene: TRBJ2-3; CDR3 protein: CASSYGLAGSTDTQYF
V gene: TRBV5-1; J gene: TRBJ2-7; CDR3 protein: CASSPGQGRTYEQYF
V gene: TRBV3-1; J gene: TRBJ1-2; CDR3 protein: CASSRLDSRMRYTF
V gene: TRBV5-6; J gene: TRBJ2-1; CDR3 protein: CASRRPISGRGTNEQFF
V gene: TRBV5-4; J gene: TRBJ1-2; CDR3 protein: CASSLAGTRHYGYTF
V gene: TRBV6-6; J gene: TRBJ2-7; CDR3 protein: CASSSRDRGPDEQYF
V gene: TRBV7-2; J gene: TRBJ1-3; CDR3 protein: CASSPQGLLSGNTIYF
V gene: TRBV3-1; J gene: TRBJ2-4; CDR3 protein: CASSQGGLAVAKNIQYF
V gene: TRBV4-3; J gene: TRBJ2-5; CDR3 protein: CASSQAGLASETQYF
V gene: TRBV2; J gene: TRBJ2-5; CDR3 protein: CASSEGFSTSLETQYF
V gene: TRBV5-5; J gene: TRBJ2-1; CDR3 protein: CASSLGPSVDEQFF
V gene: TRBV6-5; J gene: TRBJ1-3; CDR3 protein: CASSGRDGNTIYF
V gene: TRBV21-1; J gene: TRBJ2-1; CDR3 protein: CASSKRAPASSSYNEQFF
V gene: TRBV20-1; J gene: TRBJ1-2; CDR3 protein: CSVQPQGAYYGYTF
V gene: TRBV29-1; J gene: TRBJ1-2; CDR3 protein: CSPRDRVNGYTF
V gene: TRBV25-1; J gene: TRBJ2-7; CDR3 protein: CASRLGPDEQYF
V gene: TRBV4-2; J gene: TRBJ2-4; CDR3 protein: CASSQVGLASAKNIQYF
V gene: TRBV7-6; J gene: TRBJ2-6; CDR3 protein: CASSLVPARSDRGAPSGANVLTF
V gene: TRBV12-3/TRBV12-4; J gene: TRBJ1-5; CDR3 protein: CASRQTGSNQPQHF
V gene: TRBV7-8; J gene: TRBJ2-5; CDR3 protein: CASIPAGVGRWETQYF
V gene: TRBV7-3; J gene: TRBJ2-1; CDR3 protein: CASSPTGGRWNEQFF
V gene: TRBV4-3; J gene: TRBJ2-7; CDR3 protein: CASSQEVLAGGPGKGEQYF
V gene: TRBV6-2/TRBV6-3; J gene: TRBJ2-7; CDR3 protein: CASSYSGLPYEQYF
V gene: TRBV2; J gene: TRBJ1-1; CDR3 protein: CASSKDRVDTEAFF
V gene: TRBV24-1; J gene: TRBJ1-1; CDR3 protein: CATSENRGTEAFF
V gene: TRBV4-3; J gene: TRBJ1-2; CDR3 protein: CASSLLGATNYGYTF